A single sample gave rise to the 11 T cell receptor beta chains below, sequenced in a study of T cells after yellow fever vaccination. In TCRdb, the 5' RACE reads were re-called with MiXCR into one record per CDR3 protein. The profile covers 110,000 or so distinct CDR3 sequences, with more than 5.5% appearing a single time and more than 2.5% taken by the ten largest. Sequences were derived from CD4+ T cells sorted from PBMCs, sampled about 49 days after the first yellow fever vaccination. The receptors derive from a man younger than 35 who received the YFV17D yellow fever vaccine.

The table lists this clonotype with many counts. V usage is TRBV20-1 and J usage is TRBJ1-1; maybe TRBD1 (5 bases). V lost 6 bases, J lost 2 bases, and 10 bases lay in between. Germline CDR1 reads DFQATT; CDR2 reads SNEGSKA (reference sequence). The CDR3 covers 12 residues. CDR3 DNA sequence: TGCAGTGCGCAGGGTCCCAACACTGAAGCTTTCTTT. Translating it yields CSAQGPNTEAFF.

In this sample, this clonotype turned up many times. This sequence joins TRBV4-2 and TRBJ1-3; D uncertain. The germline V gene encodes CDR1 LGHNA and CDR2 YNFKEQ. Between the trimmed V and J ends, which lost 1 base and 7 bases, there was a span of 5 bases. The CDR3 is 12 residues long. The chain's CDR3 is CASSQGENTIYF. CDR3 bases: TGTGCCAGCAGCCAAGGGGAGAACACCATATATTTT.

This clonotype showed up just a few times. The chain has TRBV29-1 and TRBJ2-1, with D possibly matching TRBD1 (5 bases). The CDR3 extends over 15 amino acids. Trimming took 6 bases from V and 0 from J, leaving 15 bases between them. Germline V gene sequence: CDR1 SQVTM, CDR2 ANQGSEA. The CDR3 spells CSVGKGQSSYNEQFF. The DNA for the CDR3 is TGCAGCGTGGGGAAGGGGCAGAGCTCCTACAATGAGCAGTTCTTC.

The V gene is TRBV20-1, the J gene TRBJ2-6; 8 bases line up with TRBD1. Germline trimming cut 3 bases from V and 1 base from J; bases unmatched to any gene: 8. Germline V gene data show CDR1 as DFQATT and CDR2 as SNEGSKA (reference sequence). The CDR3 has 17 amino acids. The CDR3, as DNA: TGCAGTGCTAGGGTTGGACAGGGCGGGTCTGGGGCCAACGTCCTGACTTTC. Amino acids: CSARVGQGGSGANVLTF.

This clonotype was recorded at least ten times. The chain has TRBV5-6 and TRBJ1-2; 10 bases are a match to TRBD1. CDR3 size: 13 residues. Per germline, CDR1 SGHDT and CDR2 YYEEEE. J lost 8 bases, V lost 4 bases, and 5 bases had no gene match. The chain's CDR3 is CASSPTGGWGYTF. The CDR3 nucleotides are TGTGCCAGCAGCCCGACAGGGGGCTGGGGCTACACCTTC.

Ten or more counts support this clonotype. The CDR3 is CASSLARAAQYF. CDR3 nucleotide sequence: TGTGCCAGCAGCTTGGCCAGGGCAGCGCAGTATTTT. V gene TRBV5-6 combines with J gene TRBJ2-3; a possible D gene is TRBD1 (5 bases). The CDR3 is made up of 12 amino acids. Between the trimmed V and J ends, which lost 0 bases and 10 bases, there was a span of 9 bases. The germline gives CDR1 SGHDT, CDR2 YYEEEE.

Ten or more counts support this clonotype. This chain uses TRBV12-3 or TRBV12-4 with TRBJ2-7; 7 bases are a match to TRBD2. Unmatched junction bases numbered 13, after V lost 7 bases and J lost 4 bases. This CDR3 comprises 15 residues. The CDR3 DNA follows: TGTGCCAGCACCAGTCCCCGGGACTACAAGTACGAGCAGTACTTC. Its translation is CASTSPRDYKYEQYF.

This clonotype was recorded at least ten times. V is TRBV27 and J is TRBJ2-3, with 9 bases aligning to TRBD2. Trimming took 4 bases from V and 3 from J; bases not matched to a gene: 5. CDR1 MNHEY and CDR2 SMNVEV come from the germline V gene (reference sequence). The CDR3 consists of 15 residues. The CDR3 coding sequence is TGTGCCAGCAGTTCCCCTAGCGGGGCGACAGATACGCAGTATTTT. This codes for CASSSPSGATDTQYF.

With respect to this clonotype: The junction differs from germline at one of its ends, possibly a read error. The genes are TRBV20-1 and TRBJ2-1; either TRBD1 or TRBD2 may fit D (10 bases each). This CDR3 has 18 amino acids. Germline V CDR1 and CDR2: DFQATT, SNEGSKA (reference sequence). CDR3 nucleotide sequence: TGCTGTGCTAGACCGGGACAGGGGTGGACTAGCGGAAACAATGAGCAGTTCTTC. Amino acid sequence: CCARPGQGWTSGNNEQFF.

This clonotype was counted ten times or more. The chain joins TRBV30 to TRBJ2-2; no clear D. Germline values: CDR1 GTSNPN, CDR2 SVGIG (reference sequence). V lost 2 bases and J 4 bases, leaving 5 bases between the germline ends. The CDR3 is 12 amino acids. The CDR3 here is CAWSTSTGELFF. CDR3 nucleotide sequence: TGTGCCTGGAGTACGTCCACCGGGGAGCTGTTTTTT.

About this clonotype itself: A much larger clonotype is one base distant, so this may be a read error. This chain joins TRBV28 and TRBJ1-5; no clear D gene. Germline assignment: CDR1 MDHEN and CDR2 SYDVKM. This CDR3 is 11 amino acids long. The CDR3: CAISFREPQHF. In DNA, the CDR3 is TGTGCCATCAGTTTTCGAGAGCCCCAGCATTTT.